The 19 T cell receptor beta chains given below trace back to one sample, sequenced in a study of cytomegalovirus exposure and HLA in healthy donors. Primers: 60 Vbeta forward and 13 Jbeta reverse. Sequencing used immunoSEQ multiplex PCR; TCRdb keeps in-frame clones, though not all of them. The data contain roughly 130,000 clones, approximately 88% of them seen just once; the ten biggest clones take up 0.45% to 0.55%. Sequenced material: PBMCs. The receptors originated from a woman in her 40s in good health and CMV-seronegative.

The J gene is TRBJ1-5, the V gene TRBV28; TRBD1 might be the D (5 bases). V shed 4 bases and J shed 7 bases, with 11 bases lying between them. The CDR3 contains 13 residues. The germline CDR1 and CDR2 sequences are MDHEN and SYDVKM. The CDR3 region is CASSSAGRQPQHF. The CDR3 region has the DNA TGTGCCAGCAGTTCCGCAGGGAGGCAGCCCCAGCATTTT.

The chain combines TRBV7-2 with TRBJ2-3, with D perhaps matching TRBD2 (5 bases). This CDR3 region has 15 residues. V was trimmed by 5 bases and J by 2 bases, leaving 14 bases between them. CDR1 SGHTA and CDR2 FQGNSA come from the germline V gene. The CDR3 sequence is CASSRRAYITDTQYF. The CDR3 coding sequence is TGTGCCAGCAGCCGGCGGGCTTACATCACAGATACGCAGTATTTT.

V is TRBV5-8 and J is TRBJ1-5; TRBD1 is a possible D gene (5 bases). This CDR3 has 14 residues. The V gene's germline CDR1 is SGHTS and CDR2 YDEGEE. V was shortened by 1 base and J by 6 bases, with 11 bases between the two germline ends. The chain's CDR3 is CASSLLGEGQPQHF. Here the CDR3 DNA reads TGTGCCAGCAGCTTGTTAGGGGAGGGTCAGCCCCAGCATTTT.

About this clone: An end of the junction does not agree with germline; a read error may underlie this. The V call is TRBV6-5, the J call TRBJ2-5, with TRBD2 identical over 7 bases. CDR1 and CDR2 from the germline V gene are MNHEY and SVGAGI. The CDR3 spans 12 residues. CDR3 DNA sequence: TGTGCCAGCAGTTACTCGGGAGGGGCCGGCCACTTC. Its translation: CASSYSGGAGHF.

J is TRBJ2-7 and V is TRBV6-5; 10 bases line up with TRBD1. The V segment lost 2 bases and the J segment 6 bases; nucleotides outside the gene matches: 4. The CDR3 spans 14 residues. Per germline, CDR1 MNHEY and CDR2 SVGAGI. The CDR3 reads CASSYGQGEGEQYF. As DNA, the CDR3 is TGTGCCAGCAGTTACGGACAGGGGGAAGGCGAGCAGTACTTC.

The chain recombines TRBV7-2 with TRBJ2-1, with a tentative D call TRBD2 (5 bases). Trimming removed 3 bases at V and 8 bases at J, with 17 bases between. Germline V gives CDR1 SGHTA, CDR2 FQGNSA. This CDR3 contains 15 residues. The CDR3 loop reads CASSFSRASLHEQFF. The CDR3, as DNA: TGTGCCAGCAGCTTTTCGAGGGCCTCCCTTCATGAGCAGTTCTTC.

A single count supports this clone. The V call is TRBV5-1, the J call TRBJ2-2; TRBD1 might be the D (6 bases). The CDR3 extends over 14 amino acids. With 1 base removed from V and 7 bases from J, the gap between germline ends came to 11 bases. Per the germline V gene, CDR1 is SGHRS and CDR2 is YFSETQ. CDR3 sequence: CASSLYRESGELFF. CDR3 DNA: TGCGCCAGCAGCTTGTACAGGGAGAGCGGGGAGCTGTTTTTT. Supplemented by reference TRBV5-1 and TRBJ2-2, the full variable domain reads KAGVTQTPRYLIKTRGQQVTLSCSPISGHRSVSWYQQTPGQGLQFLFEYFSETQRNKGNFPGRFSGRQFSNSRSEMNVSTLELGDSALYLCASSLYRESGELFFGEGSRLTVL.

The chain recombines TRBV10-3 with TRBJ1-5, with a tentative D call TRBD1 (6 bases). Germline lookup yields CDR1 ENHRY and CDR2 SYGVKD. V was cut by 9 bases and J by 6 bases, with 12 bases left in between. CDR3 size: 12 residues. The CDR3 protein is CAIQGSGQPQHF. The CDR3 DNA sequence: TGTGCCATACAGGGAAGCGGTCAGCCCCAGCATTTT.

J is TRBJ2-1 and V is TRBV27, with TRBD2 identical over 9 bases. Trimming took 0 bases from V and 2 from J; bases not matched to a gene: 5. The germline CDR1 and CDR2 sequences are MNHEY and SMNVEV (reference sequence). The CDR3 is made up of 17 amino acids. The chain's CDR3 is CASSLSLAGLAYNEQFF. CDR3 coding DNA: TGTGCCAGCAGTTTATCCCTAGCGGGATTGGCCTACAATGAGCAGTTCTTC.

The chain joins TRBV6-5 to TRBJ2-5, with D possibly being TRBD2 (6 bases). The CDR3 runs to 14 residues. Looked up from germline, CDR1 is MNHEY and CDR2 is SVGAGI. Trimming took off 2 bases at V and 5 bases at J, with 12 bases between the two ends. The CDR3 is CASSYGGVEETQYF. CDR3 DNA sequence: TGTGCCAGCAGTTACGGAGGGGTGGAGGAGACCCAGTACTTC.

The J gene is TRBJ2-3, the V gene TRBV30; 10 nucleotides match TRBD2. The CDR3 has 15 amino acids. V lost 2 bases, J lost 6 bases, and 8 bases stayed unmatched. The V gene's germline CDR1 is GTSNPN and CDR2 SVGIG (reference sequence). The CDR3 here is CAWSLASGRADTQYF. CDR3 nucleotides: TGTGCCTGGAGTCTTGCTAGCGGGAGAGCGGATACGCAGTATTTT.

The CDR3 DNA reads as TGTGCCTTCACTGGAAACACCATATATTTT. Residues: CAFTGNTIYF. The chain carries TRBV30 and TRBJ1-3; D unresolved. Trimming took 7 bases from V and 2 from J, leaving 3 bases between them. The CDR3 is 10 residues long. Germline CDR1 GTSNPN, CDR2 SVGIG (reference sequence).

Of note for this clone: Sequence at one end of the junction differs from germline and may be a read error. The chain is built from TRBV28 and TRBJ1-1, with D perhaps matching TRBD1 (5 bases). The CDR3 has 13 amino acids. Germline CDR1 is MDHEN and CDR2 is SYDVKM. The CDR3 DNA reads TGTGCCAGCAGCCCCGGACAAATACAGGAAAACTCTTTC. Encoded protein: CASSPGQIQENSF.

This sequence joins TRBV5-4 and TRBJ1-1; TRBD1 aligns across 7 bases. With 0 bases clipped from V and 4 bases from J, the junction kept 6 bases outside the gene matches. CDR1 is SGHNT, CDR2 YYREEE, per germline (reference sequence). There are 15 residues in the CDR3. CDR3 DNA sequence: TGTGCCAGCAGCTTGGCGAAGCAGGGGGTCACTGAAGCTTTCTTT. Its protein is CASSLAKQGVTEAFF.

The rearrangement joins TRBV18 to TRBJ2-3; D ambiguous. The V end lost 4 bases, the J end lost 1 base, and 21 bases lay between the germline ends. The germline gives CDR1 KGHSH, CDR2 LQKENI. This CDR3 is 18 amino acids long. CDR3 bases: TGTGCCAGCTCACACGCCGCAGACTCCCGTTGGGGCACAGATACGCAGTATTTT. Translating gives CASSHAADSRWGTDTQYF. The full variable domain, rest sourced from reference TRBV18 and TRBJ2-3, is NAGVMQNPRHLVRRRGQEARLRCSPMKGHSHVYWYRQLPEEGLKFMVYLQKENIIDESGMPKERFSAEFPKEGPSILRIQQVVRGDSAAYFCASSHAADSRWGTDTQYFGPGTRLTVL.

The gene calls are TRBV28 and TRBJ1-1, with a weak D call TRBD1 (6 bases). Germline CDR1 MDHEN, CDR2 SYDVKM. V was cut by 7 bases and J by 9 bases, with 24 bases left in between. This CDR3 comprises 15 residues. CDR3 nucleotides: TGTGCCAGCACGGGGAGCAACAGGGAGACGGATCAAGCTTTCTTT. Its protein is CASTGSNRETDQAFF.

This clone was picked up a small number of times. Here the CDR3 reads CASSLTGGANVLTF. CDR3 nucleotides: TGTGCCAGCAGCCTAACGGGGGGGGCCAACGTCCTGACTTTC. This chain joins TRBV27 and TRBJ2-6, with TRBD2 as a possible D gene (5 bases). From germline, CDR1 is MNHEY and CDR2 SMNVEV (reference sequence). Trimming removed 6 bases at V and 4 bases at J, with 10 bases between. The CDR3 is made up of 14 amino acids.

The rearrangement uses TRBV30 and TRBJ2-5, with unresolved D. Germline CDR1 and CDR2: GTSNPN and SVGIG (reference sequence). V was shortened by 0 bases and J by 2 bases, with 7 bases between the two germline ends. The CDR3 length is 13 residues. The CDR3 bases are TGTGCCTGGAGTGTACAGAGACAAGAGACCCAGTACTTC. It is translated as CAWSVQRQETQYF.

This clone was seen a few times. This chain uses TRBV7-9 with TRBJ2-7; 12 nucleotides line up with TRBD2. The CDR3 extends over 15 amino acids. V trimming: 3 bases; J trimming: 3 bases; junction bases outside the gene matches: 3. CDR1 and CDR2 from the germline V gene are SEHNR and FQNEAQ (reference sequence). The CDR3 nucleotides are TGTGCCAGCAGCTTCTCGACTAGCGGGAGCTACGAGCAGTACTTC. It specifies CASSFSTSGSYEQYF. The full variable domain, its missing parts supplied by reference TRBV7-9 and TRBJ2-7, is DTGVSQNPRHKITKRGQNVTFRCDPISEHNRLYWYRQTLGQGPEFLTYFQNEAQLEKSRLLSDRFSAERPKGSFSTLEIQRTEQGDSAMYLCASSFSTSGSYEQYFGPGTRLTVT.